The 5 T cell receptor beta chains below come from one sample, sequenced in a study of Ad26.COV2.S vaccination and SARS-CoV-2 variants. TCRdb's table, derived via immunoSEQ multiplex PCR, lists solely in-frame clones and lacks some. The data show roughly 380,000 clones, with around 92% seen just once and 3.9% held by the top ten. The material sequenced was peripheral blood, taken after recovery from COVID-19. Receptors were obtained from a human donor who had recovered from COVID-19.

The chain is built from TRBV4-1 and TRBJ2-1; unclear D gene. The CDR3 runs to 13 residues. Germline-derived CDR1 and CDR2 are MGHRA and YSYEKL. The V and J ends lost 1 base and 7 bases respectively, with 8 bases between them. In DNA, the CDR3 is TGCGCCAGCAGCCAAGTGACCGCTAATGAGCAGTTCTTC. Translated: CASSQVTANEQFF.

CDR3: CASSQIGETEAFF. In DNA, the CDR3 is TGTGCCAGCAGCCAAATTGGGGAAACTGAAGCTTTCTTT. The chain has TRBV7-9 and TRBJ1-1, with unresolved D. The CDR3 length is 13 residues. Germline values: CDR1 SEHNR, CDR2 FQNEAQ (reference sequence). V was trimmed by 5 bases and J by 5 bases, leaving 12 bases between them.

The rearrangement links TRBV7-6 to TRBJ1-6, with a weak D call TRBD1 (6 bases). This CDR3 has 15 amino acids. Germline V CDR1 and CDR2: SGHVS, FNYEAQ. V was shortened by 2 bases and J by 7 bases, with 12 bases between the two germline ends. The CDR3 nucleotides read TGTGCCAGCAGCTTAATAGCAGGGGAGAATTCACCCCTCCACTTT. Encoded protein: CASSLIAGENSPLHF. Based on the CDR3 plus reference TRBV7-6 and TRBJ1-6, the full variable domain is GAGVSQSPRYKVTKRGQDVALRCDPISGHVSLYWYRQALGQGPEFLTYFNYEAQQDKSGLPNDRFSAERPEGSISTLTIQRTEQRDSAMYRCASSLIAGENSPLHFGNGTRLTVT.

The genes are TRBV5-4 and TRBJ2-7; 8 bases match TRBD1. The CDR3 consists of 14 residues. Germline V lookup: CDR1 SGHNT, CDR2 YYREEE (reference sequence). Losses at the gene ends were 3 bases for V and 6 bases for J; bases not matched to a gene: 8. The CDR3 nucleotides are TGTGCCAGCAGCTCGACAGGGGCGAAGGCCGAGCAGTACTTC. This translates into CASSSTGAKAEQYF.

This chain links TRBV19 with TRBJ2-7; 9 nucleotides line up with TRBD2. With V trimmed by 10 bases and J by 6 bases, 10 bases remained unmatched. The CDR3 contains 13 residues. CDR1 and CDR2 (germline): LNHDA, SQIVND (reference sequence). CDR3 DNA: TGTGCCACCGAGGGGCGGGGGGGAACCGAGCAGTACTTC. Its translation: CATEGRGGTEQYF.